The T cell receptor beta chain under discussion was sequenced for a study of T cell changes during pregnancy in multiple sclerosis. Produced via immunoSEQ multiplex PCR; TCRdb's table is partial and in-frame only. Here the sample spans about 54,000 clones, 91% being singletons. V lost 0 bases to trimming and J lost 5 bases; unmatched junction nucleotides: 2. The CDR3 is 13 amino acids. CDR1 SGHNT and CDR2 YYREEE come from the germline V gene (reference sequence). A remark on this clone: At the DNA level, this CDR3 is encoded by other sequences in the same sample as well.

The rearrangement joins TRBV5-4 to TRBJ2-7; 7 positions match TRBD1. The sequence was obtained from a female donor in good health, enrolled as a control in a pregnancy study. Sequencing was performed on peripheral blood, taken after pregnancy. CDR3 sequence (DNA): TGTGCCAGCAGCTTGGACAGGGGCCACGAGCAGTACTTC. Amino acid sequence: CASSLDRGHEQYF.